This TCR beta chain originates from a study of blood T cells in healthy people across ages. Study conclusions and caveats: Diversity estimated from one million T cells was considered an underestimate. Significant beta diversity loss was already apparent by age approximately 40, declining roughly linearly. Long-lived donors carried more naive CD4+ cells and greater diversity than aged donors.

J gave up 7 bases and V 7 bases, and 9 bases lay outside the gene matches. The V gene's germline CDR1 is MNHEY and CDR2 SVGAGI. This CDR3 comprises 14 residues. Isolation yielded PBMCs, at least 6 million per sample, in every case. PCR was performed a second time for roughly 6 to 12 cycles using a sample-barcoded 5' primer and a J-beta primer mix. TCRdb used MiXCR to reprocess the 5' RACE reads, holding one entry per CDR3 protein. The sample contains hundreds of thousands of distinct CDR3 sequences, roughly 24% of which appear only once. About this clonotype: The antigen is undetermined.

These sequences were also reported in another study, on T cells of mothers and their children.

The sequencing input was blood. The receptor was isolated from a boy aged 5-17 years in good health. This chain joins TRBV6-5 and TRBJ2-2, with TRBD2 matching over 7 bases. CDR3 amino acids: CASKNGGKGGELFF. In nucleotides, the CDR3 is TGTGCCAGCAAAAACGGGGGGAAGGGCGGGGAGCTGTTTTTT.